The clone carrying this T cell receptor (beta chain) was counted between two and nine times. The sample originates from a study of cytomegalovirus exposure and HLA in healthy donors. Both 60 Vbeta primers and 13 Jbeta primers went into the PCR. Assay used: immunoSEQ multiplex PCR; TCRdb lists only in-frame clones, some missing. The sample includes 100,000 to 150,000 clones, around 80% of them seen just once. The CDR3 covers 14 residues. Unmatched junction bases numbered 10, after V lost 8 bases and J lost 7 bases. Germline V gene sequence: CDR1 MDHEN, CDR2 SYDVKM. The clonotype was recovered from a female donor in good health and CMV-seronegative. Sequences were obtained from PBMCs. The chain couples TRBV28 to TRBJ2-1; TRBD2 matches 8 bases. The CDR3 sequence is CASSRLANENEQFF. The CDR3 nucleotides read TGTGCCAGCTCGAGACTAGCGAACGAAAATGAGCAGTTCTTC.